This T cell receptor (beta chain) was identified in a study of T-cell reconstitution after alpha-beta-depleted transplantation in children. This clonotype has a single count. TCRbeta library preparation incorporated unique molecular identifiers. TCRdb processed the PCR reads anew with MiXCR; each CDR3 protein has one entry. The sample lists about 980,000 distinct CDR3 sequences; about 30% were seen once. Germline V lookup: CDR1 DFQATT, CDR2 SNEGSKA (reference sequence). The J segment lost 5 bases and the V segment lost 4 bases, leaving 10 bases of the junction unmatched. This CDR3 has 14 residues. The specimen was PBMCs, mostly from graft donor cells, collected 360 days after TCRalphabeta/CD19-depleted stem cell transplant. This receptor was taken from a boy younger than two who had a stem cell transplant for SCID, so the T cells may come from the graft donor. This chain uses TRBV20-1 with TRBJ2-7; TRBD2 matches at 8 bases. In nucleotides, the CDR3 is TGCAGTGCTACCCCTAGCGGGTTCATCGACGAGCAGTACTTC. This translates into CSATPSGFIDEQYF.